The text below deals with one T cell receptor (beta chain). This specimen belongs to a study of blood T cell repertoires in COVID-19. The CDR3 sequence is 16 residues long. The ends lost 1 base at V and 6 bases at J; junction bases unmatched: 10. The germline V gene has CDR1 MNHNY and CDR2 SVGAGI (reference sequence). Data came from immunoSEQ multiplex PCR; TCRdb stores just in-frame clones and leaves some out. There are about 160,000 clones in the sample; roughly 86% occur only once, and 3% to 4.5% lies in the top ten. The sequence was collected from an older woman who had recovered from COVID-19. Material: peripheral blood. The chain has TRBV6-6 and TRBJ2-3; 7 bases map to TRBD2. Here the CDR3 DNA reads TGTGCCAGCAGTTACTTTTCGGGAGGAGGCTCGGATACGCAGTATTTT. Its protein is CASSYFSGGGSDTQYF.